This entry lists 10 T cell receptor beta chains sequenced from one sample in a study of chemoradiotherapy in HPV16-positive cancers. Using immunoSEQ multiplex PCR, the repertoire was profiled, and TCRdb retains in-frame clones only, with some absent. The sample has about 10,000 clones, 65% to 70% seen once; the top ten hold less than 15%. Sampling took place from a patient who underwent chemoradiotherapy. These receptors were collected from a human donor with HPV-associated anogenital cancer.

The gene calls are TRBV19 and TRBJ1-5; D unclear. Per germline, CDR1 LNHDA and CDR2 SQIVND (reference sequence). Trimming removed 3 bases at V and 4 bases at J, with 13 bases between. The CDR3 is 15 residues long. The DNA of the CDR3 is TGTGCCAGTAGTATTATGTTAAGAGGGAATCAGCCCCAGCATTTT. Translating gives CASSIMLRGNQPQHF.

The chain carries TRBV25-1 and TRBJ2-1; 7 bases are shared with TRBD1. The CDR3 has 16 residues. The ends lost 3 bases at V and 6 bases at J; junction bases unmatched: 11. Germline assignment: CDR1 MGHDK and CDR2 SYGVNS. The CDR3 reads CASSDWTAPGGNEQFF. CDR3 DNA sequence: TGTGCCAGCAGTGACTGGACGGCCCCAGGGGGCAATGAGCAGTTCTTC.

The V call is TRBV19, the J call TRBJ2-5; 15 bases line up with TRBD2. The CDR3 length is 16 residues. J gave up 5 bases and V 5 bases, and 6 bases lay outside the gene matches. Germline CDR1 LNHDA, CDR2 SQIVND (reference sequence). Here the CDR3 reads CASSPGLAGGRETQYF. The CDR3 DNA sequence: TGTGCCAGTAGTCCGGGACTAGCGGGGGGAAGGGAGACCCAGTACTTC.

This rearrangement joins TRBV10-3 to TRBJ2-7, with D tentatively TRBD1 or TRBD2 (5 bases each). V was trimmed by 8 bases and J by 1 base, leaving 15 bases between them. Germline V lookup: CDR1 ENHRY, CDR2 SYGVKD. This CDR3 comprises 14 residues. In DNA form, the CDR3 reads TGTGCCATCGATCAGGGTACGGGGTCCTACGAGCAGTACTTC. It specifies CAIDQGTGSYEQYF.

The V and J genes are TRBV4-3 and TRBJ1-1; possibly TRBD1 for D (6 bases). The germline V gene encodes CDR1 LGHNA and CDR2 YSLEER. The CDR3 sequence is 15 residues long. Trimming left V 4 bases short and J 0 bases short, with 12 bases between. The CDR3 nucleotides read TGCGCCAGCAGCCCAGGGGTCAGGGTGAACACTGAAGCTTTCTTT. Translating it yields CASSPGVRVNTEAFF.

As for this clone: The junction does not match germline at one end; this may be a read error. V gene TRBV19 combines with J gene TRBJ2-5; 9 bases are a match to TRBD2. The CDR3 has 11 residues. Germline CDR1 reads LNHDA; CDR2 reads SQIVND (reference sequence). The CDR3 loop is CASSAGTSYHF. CDR3 bases: TGTGCCAGTAGCGCCGGGACTAGCTACCACTTC.

The chain employs TRBV2 and TRBJ1-3; weak D call: TRBD1 (5 bases). The germline gives CDR1 SNHLY, CDR2 FYNNEI. Trimming cost V 5 bases and J 5 bases, with 13 bases left between them. The CDR3 has 14 amino acids. The CDR3 region has the DNA TGTGCCAGCAGTCTAGGGACGGACAGAAACACCATATATTTT. Amino acid sequence: CASSLGTDRNTIYF.

The chain uses TRBV15 and TRBJ1-6; TRBD1 matches 9 bases. The CDR3 loop spans 18 amino acids. Trimming took 1 base from V and 2 from J; bases not matched to a gene: 6. The germline V gene encodes CDR1 LNHNV and CDR2 YYDKDF (reference sequence). The CDR3 spells CATSRGGGQGTYNSPLHF. The CDR3 DNA follows: TGTGCCACCAGCAGAGGAGGGGGACAGGGAACCTATAATTCACCCCTCCACTTT.

The chain carries TRBV6-6 and TRBJ2-7, with TRBD1 matching 7 bases. The CDR3 contains 15 residues. V lost 4 bases, J lost 2 bases, and 8 bases stayed unmatched. CDR1 MNHNY and CDR2 SVGAGI come from the germline V gene (reference sequence). In nucleotides, the CDR3 is TGTGCCAGCAGTTTAGAACAGGGGTTTCCCTACGAGCAGTACTTC. It encodes CASSLEQGFPYEQYF.

This chain joins TRBV5-4 and TRBJ2-5, with D perhaps matching TRBD2 (6 bases). Trimming removed 4 bases at V and 5 bases at J, with 12 bases between. Per the germline V gene, CDR1 is SGHNT and CDR2 is YYREEE (reference sequence). This CDR3 contains 13 residues. This chain's CDR3 is CASSASAGETQYF. The CDR3 coding sequence is TGTGCCAGCAGCGCGAGTGCGGGGGAGACCCAGTACTTC.